This T cell receptor (beta chain) was obtained from a study of blood T cell repertoires in COVID-19. Per the study methods: Estimation of nucleated cell counts was performed using reference gene primer amplification. TCRdb's table, derived via immunoSEQ multiplex PCR, lists solely in-frame clones and lacks some. That table is the source of V, J and clone size, and D and trimming were worked out from the DNA. The table records 300,000 to 400,000 clones, almost 90% of them present only once. Seattle researchers signed up patients amid active infection and tracked them longitudinally. The germline V and J ends were trimmed by 0 bases and 4 bases, with 9 bases remaining between them. CDR3 length equals 14 residues. CDR1 is SGHAT, CDR2 FQNNGV, per germline.

The V and J genes are TRBV11-2 and TRBJ1-2; tentatively, D is TRBD1 (5 bases). Sample: peripheral blood. The TCR originated in a woman in her 70s with COVID-19, enrolled during active disease. The CDR3 DNA sequence: TGTGCCAGCAGCTTAGACCAAGGGGCCTATGGCTACACCTTC. Translation: CASSLDQGAYGYTF.